One and the same sample provided the 25 T cell receptor beta chains below, sequenced in a study of blood T cell repertoires in COVID-19. This table comes from immunoSEQ multiplex PCR, and its TCRdb copy is limited to in-frame clones, with some not included. Of about 250,000 clones listed, around 83% are singletons. Sequenced: peripheral blood. The receptors come from an elderly man with acute or convalescent COVID-19.

This clone was detected only a few times. The rearrangement joins TRBV28 to TRBJ1-5; D may be TRBD1 (6 bases). Trimming cost V 6 bases and J 6 bases, with 9 bases left between them. The germline V gene encodes CDR1 MDHEN and CDR2 SYDVKM. This CDR3 has 12 amino acids. DNA for the CDR3: TGTGCCAGCAGAGGGGGTGGTCAGCCCCAGCATTTT. Translation: CASRGGGQPQHF.

V gene TRBV6-1 combines with J gene TRBJ2-5; TRBD1 agrees at 7 bases. V trimming: 0 bases; J trimming: 2 bases; junction bases outside the gene matches: 3. Germline CDR1 reads MNHNS; CDR2 reads SASEGT. There are 15 residues in the CDR3. Here the CDR3 DNA reads TGTGCCAGCAGTGAAGCGACAGGGAGACAAGAGACCCAGTACTTC. Translating it yields CASSEATGRQETQYF.

The V call is TRBV5-1, the J call TRBJ2-5; 8 bases match TRBD1. The CDR3 spans 15 residues. Germline assignment: CDR1 SGHRS and CDR2 YFSETQ. The J segment lost 2 bases and the V segment lost 4 bases, leaving 7 bases of the junction unmatched. The CDR3 loop reads CASSHGQGPQETQYF. The CDR3 region has the DNA TGCGCCAGCAGCCACGGACAGGGACCTCAAGAGACCCAGTACTTC.

The chain carries TRBV28 and TRBJ1-5; 9 nucleotides align to TRBD1. J lost 0 bases, V lost 6 bases, and 3 bases had no gene match. The CDR3 contains 15 residues. In germline, CDR1 is MDHEN, CDR2 SYDVKM. In nucleotides, the CDR3 is TGTGCCAGCAGAGAACAGGGGGCTAGCAATCAGCCCCAGCATTTT. Amino acids: CASREQGASNQPQHF.

This chain joins TRBV29-1 and TRBJ1-4; D perhaps matches TRBD1 (5 bases). With 0 bases removed from V and 7 bases from J, the gap between germline ends came to 12 bases. Germline assignment: CDR1 SQVTM and CDR2 ANQGSEA. This CDR3 comprises 14 residues. The CDR3 coding sequence is TGCAGCGTTGAAGATCCCCAGGGAGGTGAAAAACTGTTTTTT. Translating gives CSVEDPQGGEKLFF.

V gene TRBV7-8 combines with J gene TRBJ2-5, with a weak D call TRBD2 (6 bases). Trimming removed 5 bases from V and 1 base from J, with 11 bases in between. The V gene's germline CDR1 is SGHVS and CDR2 FQNEAQ. The CDR3 is 14 amino acids. The CDR3 spells CASSDGTVQETQYF. The CDR3 DNA reads as TGTGCCAGCAGCGATGGGACTGTCCAAGAGACCCAGTACTTC.

As concerns this clone: Other DNA sequences in the sample encode the same CDR3. The V gene is TRBV3-1 (or the pseudogene TRBV3-2), the J gene TRBJ2-1, with a weak D call TRBD2 (5 bases). The germline V and J ends were trimmed by 1 base and 5 bases, with 9 bases remaining between them. This CDR3 comprises 14 residues. CDR1 is LGHDT and CDR2 is YNNKEL in the germline V gene (reference sequence). CDR3 loop: CASSQGLADNEQFF. The DNA for the CDR3 is TGTGCCAGCAGCCAAGGGCTAGCCGACAATGAGCAGTTCTTC.

This clone has just one count. The chain combines TRBV11-2 with TRBJ2-3, with 7 bases identical to TRBD2. Germline V lookup: CDR1 SGHAT, CDR2 FQNNGV. V lost 5 bases and J lost 8; bases outside the gene matches: 4. This CDR3 has 12 residues. CDR3: CASSTGGGTQYF. CDR3 nucleotides: TGTGCCAGCAGCACTGGGGGGGGTACGCAGTATTTT.

The rearrangement links TRBV5-4 to TRBJ1-2; D is uncertain. Trimming removed 0 bases at V and 2 bases at J, with 8 bases between. Germline CDR1 reads SGHNT; CDR2 reads YYREEE (reference sequence). The CDR3 runs to 14 residues. CDR3 bases: TGTGCCAGCAGCTTGGTGTCAGGAAACTATGGCTACACCTTC. Its protein product is CASSLVSGNYGYTF.

V and J are TRBV7-2 and TRBJ2-7, with D possibly TRBD2 on 7 matching bases. The CDR3 length is 14 residues. The V gene lost 5 bases and the J gene lost 1 base, with 12 bases spanning the gap. CDR1 and CDR2 from the germline V gene are SGHTA and FQGNSA. Written as DNA, the CDR3 is TGTGCCAGCAGCCACGGGGGGACATCCTACGAGCAGTACTTC. Residues: CASSHGGTSYEQYF. The full variable domain, rest sourced from reference TRBV7-2 and TRBJ2-7, is GAGVSQSPSNKVTEKGKDVELRCDPISGHTALYWYRQSLGQGLEFLIYFQGNSAPDKSGLPSDRFSAERTGGSVSTLTIQRTQQEDSAVYLCASSHGGTSYEQYFGPGTRLTVT.

The genes are TRBV28 and TRBJ1-6; 7 nucleotides agree with TRBD1. Germline CDR1 is MDHEN and CDR2 is SYDVKM. V trimming: 1 base; J trimming: 9 bases; junction bases outside the gene matches: 9. The CDR3 is 16 amino acids. The CDR3 reads CASSLLADRVGSPLHF. The DNA for the CDR3 is TGTGCCAGCAGTTTATTGGCCGACAGGGTTGGTTCACCCCTCCACTTT. Together with reference TRBV28 and TRBJ1-6, the CDR3 gives the full variable domain: DVKVTQSSRYLVKRTGEKVFLECVQDMDHENMFWYRQDPGLGLRLIYFSYDVKMKEKGDIPEGYSVSREKKERFSLILESASTNQTSMYLCASSLLADRVGSPLHFGNGTRLTVT.

Comment on this clone: At one end, the junction sequence differs from germline, possibly due to a read error. The V call is TRBV28, the J call TRBJ1-2; TRBD1 matches 7 bases. This CDR3 is built from 12 residues. The germline V gene encodes CDR1 MDHEN and CDR2 SYDVKM. The CDR3 reads CASSLIKGQFLF. CDR3 coding DNA: TGTGCCAGCAGTTTGATTAAGGGACAGTTCCTCTTC.

The J gene is TRBJ1-3, the V gene TRBV5-5, with 9 bases fitting TRBD1. The length of the CDR3 is 17 residues. Trimming at V came to 4 bases and at J to 0 bases, leaving 8 bases not matched to a gene. Germline V gene data show CDR1 as SGHKS and CDR2 as YYEKEE (reference sequence). CDR3 protein: CASSPAAGQGSGNTIYF. For the CDR3, the DNA is TGTGCCAGCAGCCCGGCGGCGGGACAGGGCTCTGGAAACACCATATATTTT.

The gene calls are TRBV6-5 and TRBJ1-2; D perhaps matches TRBD1 (5 bases). V lost 10 bases and J lost 2, with 14 bases in between. The CDR3 is 13 amino acids. In germline, CDR1 is MNHEY, CDR2 SVGAGI. The CDR3 sequence is CATRGEVNYGYTF. The CDR3 region has the DNA TGTGCCACCCGGGGGGAGGTGAACTATGGCTACACCTTC.

V gene TRBV18 combines with J gene TRBJ2-7, with 8 bases lining up with TRBD1. CDR1 is KGHSH, CDR2 LQKENI, per germline. After removal of 6 bases from V and 3 bases from J, the junction contained 10 bases not matched to a gene. This CDR3 contains 15 residues. CDR3 region: CASSPETGEVYEQYF. Here the CDR3 DNA reads TGTGCCAGCTCCCCCGAGACAGGGGAAGTCTACGAGCAGTACTTC.

The J gene is TRBJ2-5, the V gene TRBV27; maybe TRBD1 (6 bases). From germline, CDR1 is MNHEY and CDR2 SMNVEV (reference sequence). CDR3 size: 14 residues. Between the trimmed V and J ends, which lost 3 bases and 4 bases, there was a span of 12 bases. DNA of the CDR3: TGTGCCAGCAGTTTTCCAGGGGCTGGAGAGACCCAGTACTTC. This gives the protein CASSFPGAGETQYF.

For the CDR3, the DNA is TGTGCCAGCAGCTTAGGAGGGGGGGGGTACGAAAAACTGTTTTTT. This sequence encodes CASSLGGGGYEKLFF. The chain carries TRBV7-2 and TRBJ1-4, with D perhaps matching TRBD1 (6 bases). The germline V gene has CDR1 SGHTA and CDR2 FQGNSA. V gave up 1 base and J gave up 8 bases, with 14 bases separating them. The CDR3 runs 15 residues.

The chain combines TRBV10-2 with TRBJ1-2; D is unclear. V was clipped by 4 bases and J by 2 bases, with 5 bases between them. Germline CDR1 reads WSHSY; CDR2 reads SAAADI. This CDR3 has 12 residues. This CDR3 reads CASSVQNYGYTF. CDR3 sequence (DNA): TGCGCCAGCAGTGTCCAGAACTATGGCTACACCTTC.

The chain employs TRBV5-1 and TRBJ2-5; tentative D call: TRBD1 (6 bases). V lost 3 bases and J lost 4, with 19 bases in between. Per germline, CDR1 SGHRS and CDR2 YFSETQ. CDR3 size: 16 residues. Here the CDR3 reads CASSSNPGTSGETQYF. For the CDR3, the DNA is TGCGCCAGCAGCTCTAACCCCGGGACATCTGGAGAGACCCAGTACTTC.

This chain joins TRBV2 and TRBJ1-1; D gene unclear. The CDR3 totals 11 residues. Trimming removed 4 bases at V and 7 bases at J, with 7 bases between. Germline V gives CDR1 SNHLY, CDR2 FYNNEI. CDR3 protein: CASSAGFEAFF. The CDR3 DNA is TGTGCCAGCAGTGCAGGCTTTGAAGCTTTCTTT.

J is TRBJ2-7 and V is TRBV7-9; perhaps TRBD2 as D (5 bases). The CDR3 totals 14 residues. Germline CDR1 is SEHNR and CDR2 is FQNEAQ (reference sequence). V was clipped by 5 bases and J by 0 bases, with 11 bases between them. CDR3 sequence reads: CASSPDGISYEQYF. The CDR3, as DNA: TGTGCCAGCAGCCCGGACGGGATCTCCTACGAGCAGTACTTC.

Only one count was recorded for this clone. The chain recombines TRBV5-4 with TRBJ2-5, with a tentative D call TRBD1 (6 bases). The V end lost 4 bases, the J end lost 5 bases, and 12 bases lay between the germline ends. Germline loops: CDR1 SGHNT, CDR2 YYREEE (reference sequence). The CDR3 spans 13 residues. CDR3 sequence: CASSKQGRETQYF. The CDR3 region has the DNA TGTGCCAGCAGCAAACAGGGTCGGGAGACCCAGTACTTC.

The chain is built from TRBV19 and TRBJ2-3; TRBD2 aligns across 13 bases. V shed 7 bases and J 4 bases; nucleotides not matched to a gene: 5. This CDR3 is 15 amino acids long. CDR1 and CDR2 from the germline V gene are LNHDA and SQIVND (reference sequence). The CDR3 sequence: CASTKLAGGPDTQYF. The CDR3 bases are TGTGCCAGTACCAAACTAGCGGGGGGGCCAGATACGCAGTATTTT.

The chain is built from TRBV6-6 and TRBJ1-5, with D possibly being TRBD1 (6 bases). The CDR3 length is 15 residues. In germline, CDR1 is MNHNY, CDR2 SVGAGI (reference sequence). Trimming took 6 bases from V and 0 from J, leaving 12 bases between them. The CDR3 protein is CASRTTGFSNQPQHF. CDR3 nucleotide sequence: TGTGCCAGCAGAACCACAGGGTTTAGCAATCAGCCCCAGCATTTT.

DNA for the CDR3: TGTGCCAGCAGCCTTATGGCTGGTGCGCCCCAGCATTTT. Protein sequence: CASSLMAGAPQHF. V usage is TRBV7-2 and J usage is TRBJ1-5, with D unclear. CDR1 and CDR2 (germline): SGHTA, FQGNSA. Trimming shortened V by 5 bases and J by 9 bases, and 14 bases separated the two germline ends. There are 13 residues in the CDR3. Full variable domain (rest looked up from reference TRBV7-2 and TRBJ1-5): GAGVSQSPSNKVTEKGKDVELRCDPISGHTALYWYRQSLGQGLEFLIYFQGNSAPDKSGLPSDRFSAERTGGSVSTLTIQRTQQEDSAVYLCASSLMAGAPQHFGDGTRLSIL.